This T cell receptor (beta chain) was captured in a study of early T cells in non-severe SARS-CoV-2 infection. Trimming removed 1 base at V and 0 bases at J, with 12 bases between. Germline lookup yields CDR1 KGHSH and CDR2 LQKENI. CDR3 length: 16 amino acids. This clonotype was observed a few times. TCRdb ran MiXCR on the 5' RACE reads and lists one entry per CDR3 protein. The sample includes approximately 66,000 distinct CDR3 sequences, approximately 13% seen only once; the top ten take 5.2%. The V and J genes are TRBV18 and TRBJ1-2; tentative D call: TRBD1 (6 bases). Sequencing was carried out using whole blood. This clonotype was sampled from an adult who was a healthcare worker with PCR-confirmed SARS-CoV-2 infection or an uninfected control (not recorded which). The CDR3 region is CASSPQGQQTNYGYTF. CDR3 coding DNA: TGTGCCAGCTCACCACAGGGACAACAAACTAACTATGGCTACACCTTC.